The TCR beta chain described here comes from a study of blood T cell repertoires in COVID-19. On the study more broadly: Nucleic acid was either cDNA or gDNA, and it came from T cells, B-cell-depleted T cells, or PBMCs.

Original processing methods: Estimated nucleated cell counts came from reference gene primer amplification. The repertoire was sequenced with immunoSEQ multiplex PCR; TCRdb's copy has only in-frame clones and lacks some. From that table come the V and J calls and clone size; the DNA was used to work out D and trimming. The table records some 320,000 clones, 89% of them present only once. Sequenced material: PBMCs or T cells enriched from blood (not recorded which). This TCR derives from a woman in her fifties or sixties who had been exposed to COVID-19.

The CDR3 spells CASSAREGYEQYF. The CDR3 nucleotides are TGTGCCAGCAGTGCCAGGGAGGGATACGAGCAGTACTTC. The rearrangement links TRBV2 to TRBJ2-7; TRBD2 matches 7 bases. Trimming cost V 4 bases and J 4 bases; bases outside gene matches: 4. Germline V gives CDR1 SNHLY, CDR2 FYNNEI. This CDR3 contains 13 residues.